This TCR beta chain was documented in a study of T-cell memory formation after mild COVID-19. At the level of the study: Largely donor-specific sequence clusters came from a couple of donors.

This clonotype was seen more than once but under ten times. What it binds is not known. TCRdb called the 5' RACE reads again in MiXCR, with one record for every CDR3 protein. This table holds roughly 100,000 distinct CDR3 sequences, approximately 16% found once. Whole-study findings and limits: Some clones that responded turned up in pre-infection memory, which suggests that cross-reactive memory joined in.

Sequencing was performed on PBMCs or a T cell subset sorted from them (not recorded which). The receptor was derived from a man aged 18 to 30 who had mild COVID-19 (a few samples of this study predate the infection). Cell type and time point are not known.

CDR3 sequence: CASSGIRASNSPLHF. DNA of the CDR3: TGTGCCAGCAGCGGAATCCGGGCGTCGAATTCACCCCTCCACTTT. The chain couples TRBV5-5 to TRBJ1-6, with unresolved D. The CDR3 runs to 15 residues. The V and J ends lost 4 bases and 7 bases respectively, with 15 bases between them. CDR1 is SGHKS and CDR2 is YYEKEE in the germline V gene (reference sequence). Full variable domain (missing parts from reference TRBV5-5 and TRBJ1-6): DAGVTQSPTHLIKTRGQQVTLRCSPISGHKSVSWYQQVLGQGPQFIFQYYEKEERGRGNFPDRFSARQFPNYSSELNVNALLLGDSALYLCASSGIRASNSPLHFGNGTRLTVT.